Reported below is one T cell receptor beta chain. The data originate from a study of blood T cell repertoires in COVID-19. The method was immunoSEQ multiplex PCR; TCRdb's version includes in-frame clones alone and lacks a portion of them. The sample includes about 180,000 clones, roughly 83% of them seen just once. Sequenced sample: peripheral blood. The receptor was derived from a woman aged 40 to 50 with COVID-19, enrolled during active disease.

In DNA form, the CDR3 reads TGTGCCAGCTTGGGACAGGGGACCTTAGTTAGCAATCAGCCCCAGCATTTT. Translating it yields CASLGQGTLVSNQPQHF. The V and J genes are TRBV28 and TRBJ1-5; 10 nucleotides agree with TRBD1. V lost 8 bases and J lost 0; bases outside the gene matches: 10. Germline V gives CDR1 MDHEN, CDR2 SYDVKM. The CDR3 consists of 17 residues.